The 23 T cell receptor beta chains listed next were all sequenced from one sample in a study of a mutant IDH1 vaccine in newly diagnosed glioma. Sample time point: week 35, safety follow-up. Doses comprised 300 ug of mutant IDH1 20-mer peptide each, plus topical imiquimod. Profiled with immunoSEQ multiplex PCR; TCRdb holds only in-frame clones, not every one. The profile covers over 65,000 clones, with approximately 88% appearing a single time and over 9.5% taken by the ten largest. These receptors are not linked to any known antigen. The input for sequencing was PBMCs, taken from a glioma patient whose treatment included an IDH1 peptide vaccine. Source of these receptors: a man in his late teens or twenties with glioma.

This chain links TRBV5-4 with TRBJ2-7; 7 positions agree with TRBD1. CDR1 is SGHNT and CDR2 is YYREEE in the germline V gene (reference sequence). The V and J ends lost 4 bases and 2 bases, in that order; junction bases with no gene match: 3. The CDR3 length is 13 residues. CDR3 nucleotides: TGTGCCAGCAGCCCAGGGGGAACCTACGAGCAGTACTTC. Amino acid sequence: CASSPGGTYEQYF. Combining the CDR3 with reference TRBV5-4 and TRBJ2-7 gives the whole variable domain ETGVTQSPTHLIKTRGQQVTLRCSSQSGHNTVSWYQQALGQGPQFIFQYYREEENGRGNFPPRFSGLQFPNYSSELNVNALELDDSALYLCASSPGGTYEQYFGPGTRLTVT.

This clone came up once. The genes are TRBV5-5 and TRBJ1-5; D ambiguous. V was shortened by 0 bases and J by 0 bases, with 7 bases between the two germline ends. Germline V gene data show CDR1 as SGHKS and CDR2 as YYEKEE (reference sequence). The CDR3 runs 15 residues. The CDR3 reads CASSLEPHSNQPQHF. The CDR3 region has the DNA TGTGCCAGCAGCTTGGAGCCTCATAGCAATCAGCCCCAGCATTTT.

This chain uses TRBV7-6 with TRBJ2-1; D possibly corresponds to TRBD2 (5 bases). CDR3 size: 15 residues. CDR1 is SGHVS, CDR2 FNYEAQ, per germline. The germline V and J ends were trimmed by 5 bases and 9 bases, with 20 bases remaining between them. This chain's CDR3 is CASSPLTLLDLEQFF. CDR3 bases: TGTGCCAGCAGCCCTCTCACCCTACTAGATCTTGAGCAGTTCTTC.

This clone appeared a few times. This sequence joins TRBV2 and TRBJ1-5; weak D call: TRBD1 (5 bases). The CDR3 consists of 10 residues. V lost 8 bases and J 6 bases, leaving 5 bases between the germline ends. Germline lookup yields CDR1 SNHLY and CDR2 FYNNEI. The CDR3 here is CASGGQPQHF. DNA of the CDR3: TGTGCCAGCGGGGGTCAGCCCCAGCATTTT.

The chain is built from TRBV6-6 and TRBJ2-7, with D unresolved. CDR3 length: 13 residues. Deletions cut 5 bases from V and 7 bases from J, with 15 bases between. Germline lookup yields CDR1 MNHNY and CDR2 SVGAGI (reference sequence). As DNA, the CDR3 is TGTGCCAGCAGTCCTTTACCTTTTGAGGAGCAGTACTTC. Translation: CASSPLPFEEQYF.

This chain uses TRBV4-3 with TRBJ1-5; D is uncertain. CDR3 size: 15 residues. V was shortened by 1 base and J by 5 bases, with 12 bases between the two germline ends. CDR1 is LGHNA, CDR2 YSLEER, per germline. The CDR3 DNA sequence: TGCGCCAGCAGCCAAGGGATCGGGAGGTATCAGCCCCAGCATTTT. Translation: CASSQGIGRYQPQHF.

In this sample, this clone turned up once. The chain recombines TRBV18 with TRBJ1-4; 8 bases match TRBD1. CDR3 length: 15 residues. The junction had 5 bases not matched to a gene; V was cut back by 6 bases and J by 2 bases. Germline loops: CDR1 KGHSH, CDR2 LQKENI. CDR3 bases: TGTGCCAGCTCGCCTCGACAGGGGACTAATGAAAAACTGTTTTTT. As protein: CASSPRQGTNEKLFF.

V and J are TRBV27 and TRBJ2-5, with D hard to call. The CDR3 has 16 amino acids. Deletions cut 5 bases from V and 1 base from J, with 17 bases between. Looked up from germline, CDR1 is MNHEY and CDR2 is SMNVEV (reference sequence). CDR3 in amino acids: CASSHSGFRTQETQYF. Here the CDR3 DNA reads TGTGCCAGCAGTCACTCCGGCTTCAGGACCCAAGAGACCCAGTACTTC.

The V and J genes are TRBV18 and TRBJ1-1, with D possibly matching TRBD1 (6 bases). The CDR3 is made up of 16 amino acids. V dropped 4 bases and J dropped 4 bases, with 19 bases sitting between them. Germline V CDR1 and CDR2: KGHSH, LQKENI. For the CDR3, the DNA is TGTGCCAGCTCACTCCGGACCACAGGGATCGGCACTGAAGCTTTCTTT. It specifies CASSLRTTGIGTEAFF.

V gene TRBV5-1 combines with J gene TRBJ1-1, with a tentative D call TRBD1 (5 bases). CDR3 size: 14 residues. Germline V gene data show CDR1 as SGHRS and CDR2 as YFSETQ. The V gene lost 6 bases and the J gene lost 1 base, with 13 bases spanning the gap. CDR3 sequence (DNA): TGCGCCAGCATGGAGGCCGGACAGAACACTGAAGCTTTCTTT. The encoded protein is CASMEAGQNTEAFF.

The rearrangement links TRBV4-1 to TRBJ2-7, with D perhaps matching TRBD1 or TRBD2 (5 bases each). CDR3 length: 17 amino acids. Germline V CDR1 and CDR2: MGHRA, YSYEKL. The V end was cut by 4 bases, the J end by 0 bases, with 19 bases between. The CDR3 spells CASSPSSGPYFSYEQYF. Here the CDR3 DNA reads TGCGCCAGCAGCCCCAGCTCGGGGCCATACTTCTCCTACGAGCAGTACTTC.

V usage is TRBV6-5 and J usage is TRBJ2-7; no reliable D call. Trimming removed 2 bases at V and 3 bases at J, with 8 bases between. The CDR3 sequence is 13 residues long. Germline V gene sequence: CDR1 MNHEY, CDR2 SVGAGI. The chain's CDR3 is CASSYKGFYEQYF. CDR3 coding DNA: TGTGCCAGCAGTTACAAGGGATTCTACGAGCAGTACTTC.

The genes are TRBV30 and TRBJ1-2; 9 bases match TRBD1. CDR1 is GTSNPN and CDR2 is SVGIG in the germline V gene (reference sequence). V trimming: 3 bases; J trimming: 3 bases; junction bases outside the gene matches: 8. The CDR3 loop spans 15 amino acids. The CDR3 here is CAWRHNRGRDYGYTF. Written as DNA, the CDR3 is TGTGCCTGGAGACATAACAGGGGGCGCGACTATGGCTACACCTTC. The full variable domain, its missing parts supplied by reference TRBV30 and TRBJ1-2, is SQTIHQWPATLVQPVGSPLSLECTVEGTSNPNLYWYRQAAGRGLQLLFYSVGIGQISSEVPQNLSASRPQDRQFILSSKKLLLSDSGFYLCAWRHNRGRDYGYTFGSGTRLTVV.

The V gene is TRBV30, the J gene TRBJ2-7, with 12 bases that match TRBD2. Germline CDR1 is GTSNPN and CDR2 is SVGIG (reference sequence). V shed 2 bases, J shed 9 bases, and the junction held 11 bases outside the gene matches. This CDR3 has 15 amino acids. The CDR3 sequence: CAWSSGLAGTYVQYF. CDR3 sequence (DNA): TGTGCCTGGAGTTCTGGACTAGCGGGAACTTATGTGCAGTACTTC. The variable domain in full, completed from reference TRBV30 and TRBJ2-7, reads SQTIHQWPATLVQPVGSPLSLECTVEGTSNPNLYWYRQAAGRGLQLLFYSVGIGQISSEVPQNLSASRPQDRQFILSSKKLLLSDSGFYLCAWSSGLAGTYVQYFGPGTRLTVT.

The gene calls are TRBV5-5 and TRBJ1-1; maybe TRBD1 (6 bases). This CDR3 has 15 residues. From germline, CDR1 is SGHKS and CDR2 YYEKEE (reference sequence). The V gene lost 4 bases and the J gene lost 0 bases, with 13 bases spanning the gap. CDR3 protein: CASSPLTGMNTEAFF. CDR3 sequence (DNA): TGTGCCAGCAGCCCATTGACAGGTATGAACACTGAAGCTTTCTTT.

The rearrangement joins TRBV5-1 to TRBJ2-1, with TRBD2 identical over 8 bases. The CDR3 runs to 17 residues. The trim removed 2 bases at V and 6 bases at J, leaving 13 bases unmatched. Germline values: CDR1 SGHRS, CDR2 YFSETQ. The CDR3 coding sequence is TGCGCCAGCAGCTTTATAAAGAGGGTAGCGGGGTCCAATGAGCAGTTCTTC. This encodes CASSFIKRVAGSNEQFF.

This clone appeared a single time. The chain uses TRBV27 and TRBJ2-5; a possible D gene is TRBD2 (5 bases). This CDR3 has 14 residues. V gave up 3 bases and J gave up 2 bases, with 10 bases separating them. The V gene's germline CDR1 is MNHEY and CDR2 SMNVEV (reference sequence). The CDR3, as DNA: TGTGCCAGCAGTTTGCGGGCTGATCAAGAGACCCAGTACTTC. It specifies CASSLRADQETQYF.

The V gene is TRBV18, the J gene TRBJ2-5; the match to TRBD1 covers 8 bases. J was trimmed by 5 bases and V by 3 bases; bases with no gene match: 8. This CDR3 comprises 15 residues. Germline V gene sequence: CDR1 KGHSH, CDR2 LQKENI. CDR3 residues: CASSPPTGGGETQYF. The CDR3, as DNA: TGTGCCAGCTCACCCCCCACAGGGGGTGGGGAGACCCAGTACTTC.

This clone has just one count. The chain uses TRBV7-2 and TRBJ2-6; D not resolved. CDR1 and CDR2 (germline): SGHTA, FQGNSA. The CDR3 has 15 residues. V was pared by 2 bases and J by 0 bases, with 5 bases between. In DNA, the CDR3 is TGTGCCAGCAGCTTATGGGGCTCTGGGGCCAACGTCCTGACTTTC. Protein: CASSLWGSGANVLTF.

The chain uses TRBV9 and TRBJ2-7; D uncertain. This CDR3 spans 13 amino acids. Between the trimmed V and J ends, which lost 0 bases and 1 base, there was a span of 5 bases. Germline CDR1 SGDLS, CDR2 YYNGEE. Here the CDR3 reads CASSVGNSYEQYF. In DNA form, the CDR3 reads TGTGCCAGCAGCGTAGGGAATTCCTACGAGCAGTACTTC.

The chain is built from TRBV2 and TRBJ2-4, with TRBD2 identical over 7 bases. J gave up 5 bases and V 6 bases, and 19 bases lay outside the gene matches. This CDR3 comprises 18 residues. Germline V gene sequence: CDR1 SNHLY, CDR2 FYNNEI. The CDR3 DNA is TGTGCCAGCAGCCCTGGGGAGGGTTCAAGCCCCAGGGAAAACATTCAGTACTTC. It specifies CASSPGEGSSPRENIQYF.

The chain joins TRBV4-1 to TRBJ2-1; D might be TRBD1 or TRBD2, each matching 5 bases. Germline V CDR1 and CDR2: MGHRA, YSYEKL. This CDR3 is 15 amino acids long. Trimming stripped 3 bases from V and 7 bases from J, with 16 bases between. The CDR3 nucleotides are TGCGCCAGCAGCCACCTCTGGGGGACCCAAAATGAGCAGTTCTTC. Translated: CASSHLWGTQNEQFF.

The chain uses TRBV7-9 and TRBJ1-1; D not certain. Germline assignment: CDR1 SEHNR and CDR2 FQNEAQ (reference sequence). CDR3 length: 12 amino acids. The V and J ends lost 1 base and 6 bases respectively, with 6 bases between them. CDR3 in amino acids: CASSLGGSEAFF. For the CDR3, the DNA is TGTGCCAGCAGCTTAGGCGGCTCTGAAGCTTTCTTT.